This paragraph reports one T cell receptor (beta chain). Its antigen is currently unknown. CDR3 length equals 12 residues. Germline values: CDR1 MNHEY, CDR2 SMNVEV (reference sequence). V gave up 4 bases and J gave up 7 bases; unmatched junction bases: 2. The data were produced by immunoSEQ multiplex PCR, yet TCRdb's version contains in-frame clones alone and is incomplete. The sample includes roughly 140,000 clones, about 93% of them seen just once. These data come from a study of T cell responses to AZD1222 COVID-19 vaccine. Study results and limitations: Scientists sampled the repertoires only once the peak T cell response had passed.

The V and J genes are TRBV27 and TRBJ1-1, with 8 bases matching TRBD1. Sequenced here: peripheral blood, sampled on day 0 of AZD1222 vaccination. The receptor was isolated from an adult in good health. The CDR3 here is CASSSGGLEAFF. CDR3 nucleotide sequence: TGTGCCAGCAGTTCAGGGGGCCTTGAAGCTTTCTTT.